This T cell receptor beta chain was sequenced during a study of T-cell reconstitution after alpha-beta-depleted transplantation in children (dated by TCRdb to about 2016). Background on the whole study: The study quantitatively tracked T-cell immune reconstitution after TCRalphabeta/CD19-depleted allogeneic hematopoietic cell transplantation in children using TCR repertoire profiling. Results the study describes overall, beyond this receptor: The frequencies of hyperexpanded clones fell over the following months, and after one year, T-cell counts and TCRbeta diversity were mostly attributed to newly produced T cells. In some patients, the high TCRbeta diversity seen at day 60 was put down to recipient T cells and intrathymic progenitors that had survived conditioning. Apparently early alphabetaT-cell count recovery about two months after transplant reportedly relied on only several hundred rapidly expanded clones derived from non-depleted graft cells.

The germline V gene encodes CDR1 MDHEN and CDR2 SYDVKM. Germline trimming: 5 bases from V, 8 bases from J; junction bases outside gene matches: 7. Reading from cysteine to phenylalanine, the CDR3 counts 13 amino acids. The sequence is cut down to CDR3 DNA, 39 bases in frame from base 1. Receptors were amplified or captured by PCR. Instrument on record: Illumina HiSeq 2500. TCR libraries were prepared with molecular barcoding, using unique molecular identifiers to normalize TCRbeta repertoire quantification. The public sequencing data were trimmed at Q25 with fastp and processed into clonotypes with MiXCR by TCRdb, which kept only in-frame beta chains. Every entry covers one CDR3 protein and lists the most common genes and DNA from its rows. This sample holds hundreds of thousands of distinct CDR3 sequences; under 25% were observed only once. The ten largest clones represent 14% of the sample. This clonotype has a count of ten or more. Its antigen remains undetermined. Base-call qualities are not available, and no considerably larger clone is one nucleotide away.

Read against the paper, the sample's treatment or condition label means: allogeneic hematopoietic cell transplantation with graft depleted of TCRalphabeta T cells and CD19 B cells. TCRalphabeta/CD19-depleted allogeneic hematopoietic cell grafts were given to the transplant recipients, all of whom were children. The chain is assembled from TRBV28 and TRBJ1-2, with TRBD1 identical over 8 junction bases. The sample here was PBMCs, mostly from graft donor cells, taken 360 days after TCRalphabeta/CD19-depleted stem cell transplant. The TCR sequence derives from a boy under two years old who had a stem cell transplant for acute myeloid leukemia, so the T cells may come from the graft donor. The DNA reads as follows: TGTGCCAGCAGTCCGAGACAGGGGCGAGGCTACACCTTC. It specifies CASSPRQGRGYTF.